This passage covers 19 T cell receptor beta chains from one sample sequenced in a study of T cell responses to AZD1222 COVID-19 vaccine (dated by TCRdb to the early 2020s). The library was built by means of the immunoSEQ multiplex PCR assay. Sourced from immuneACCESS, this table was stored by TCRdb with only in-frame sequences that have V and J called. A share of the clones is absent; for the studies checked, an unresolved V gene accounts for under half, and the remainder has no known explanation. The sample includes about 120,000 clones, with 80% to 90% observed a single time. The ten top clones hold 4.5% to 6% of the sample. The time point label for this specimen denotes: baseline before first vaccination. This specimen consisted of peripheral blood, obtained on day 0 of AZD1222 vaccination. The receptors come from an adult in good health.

The CDR3 nucleotides are TGTGCCAGCAGCCAAGGGGGGGCCGGGAAGGAGGACGAGCAGTACTTC. Protein sequence: CASSQGGAGKEDEQYF. The genes are TRBV3-1 (or the pseudogene TRBV3-2) and TRBJ2-7; D may match TRBD1 or TRBD2 (6 bases each). The germline V gene has CDR1 LGHDT and CDR2 YNNKEL (reference sequence). The V end lost 1 base, the J end lost 5 bases, and 18 bases lay between the germline ends. This CDR3 comprises 16 residues.

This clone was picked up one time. The CDR3 DNA follows: TGTGCCAGCAGCCGCGACAGGGGGCCTACTAATGAAAAACTGTTTTTT. Amino acid sequence: CASSRDRGPTNEKLFF. The chain couples TRBV7-8 to TRBJ1-4; 10 bases are shared with TRBD1. Trimming removed 5 bases from V and 2 bases from J; junction bases left unmatched: 5. The germline V gene has CDR1 SGHVS and CDR2 FQNEAQ. The CDR3 loop spans 16 amino acids.

The CDR3 loop is CASSRIRDRGENTIYF. In nucleotides, the CDR3 is TGTGCCAGCAGCCGAATCCGGGACAGGGGAGAAAACACCATATATTTT. This sequence joins TRBV3-1 (or the pseudogene TRBV3-2) and TRBJ1-3; TRBD1 matches at 10 bases. The CDR3 length is 16 residues. Germline CDR1 and CDR2: LGHDT and YNNKEL (reference sequence). V lost 4 bases and J lost 6; bases outside the gene matches: 9.

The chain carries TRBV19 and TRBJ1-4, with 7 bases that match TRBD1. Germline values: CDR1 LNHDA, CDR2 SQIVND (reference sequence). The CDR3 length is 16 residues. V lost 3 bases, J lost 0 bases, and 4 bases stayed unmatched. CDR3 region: CASSIRQGATNEKLFF. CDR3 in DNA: TGTGCCAGTAGTATCAGACAGGGAGCAACTAATGAAAAACTGTTTTTT.

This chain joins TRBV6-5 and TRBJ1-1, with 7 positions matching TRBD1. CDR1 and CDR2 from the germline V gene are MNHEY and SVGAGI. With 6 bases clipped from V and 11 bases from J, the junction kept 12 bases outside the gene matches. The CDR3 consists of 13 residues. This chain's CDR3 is CASRRERQGKAFF. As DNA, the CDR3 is TGTGCCAGCAGGCGGGAAAGACAGGGTAAGGCTTTCTTT.

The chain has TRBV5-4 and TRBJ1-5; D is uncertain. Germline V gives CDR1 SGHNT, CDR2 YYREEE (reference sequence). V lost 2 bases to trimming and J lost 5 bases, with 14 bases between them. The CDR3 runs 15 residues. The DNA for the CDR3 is TGTGCCAGCAGCTTATATGAGGGCCCCGATCAGCCCCAGCATTTT. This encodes CASSLYEGPDQPQHF.

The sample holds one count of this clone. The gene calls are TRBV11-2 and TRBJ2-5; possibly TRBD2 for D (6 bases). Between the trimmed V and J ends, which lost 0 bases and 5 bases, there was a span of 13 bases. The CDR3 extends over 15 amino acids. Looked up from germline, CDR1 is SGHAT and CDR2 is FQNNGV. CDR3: CASSLDGAGRETQYF. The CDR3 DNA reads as TGTGCCAGCAGCTTAGATGGCGCAGGGAGGGAGACCCAGTACTTC.

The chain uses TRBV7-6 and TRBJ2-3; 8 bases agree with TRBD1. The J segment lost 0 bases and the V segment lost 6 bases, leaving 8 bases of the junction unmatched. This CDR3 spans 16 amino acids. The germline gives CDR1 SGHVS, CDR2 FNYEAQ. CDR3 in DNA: TGTGCCAGCAGTCCCGGACAGGGATTAAGCACAGATACGCAGTATTTT. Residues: CASSPGQGLSTDTQYF.

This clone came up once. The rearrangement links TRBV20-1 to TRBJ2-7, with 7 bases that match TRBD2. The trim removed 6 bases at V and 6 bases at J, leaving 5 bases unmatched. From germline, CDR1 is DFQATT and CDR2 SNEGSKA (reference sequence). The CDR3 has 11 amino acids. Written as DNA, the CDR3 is TGCAGTGCCGACGGGAGGACCGAGCAGTACTTC. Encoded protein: CSADGRTEQYF.

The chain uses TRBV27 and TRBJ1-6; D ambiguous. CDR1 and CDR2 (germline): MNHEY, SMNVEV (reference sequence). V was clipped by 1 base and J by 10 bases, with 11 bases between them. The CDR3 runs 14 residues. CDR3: CASSLWGRVSPLHF. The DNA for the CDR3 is TGTGCCAGCAGTTTATGGGGTCGGGTATCACCCCTCCACTTT.

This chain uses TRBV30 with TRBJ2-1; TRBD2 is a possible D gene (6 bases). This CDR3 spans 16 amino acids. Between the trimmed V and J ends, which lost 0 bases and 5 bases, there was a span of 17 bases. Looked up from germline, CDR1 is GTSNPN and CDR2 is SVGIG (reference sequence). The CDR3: CAWSVLRGGVDNEQFF. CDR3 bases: TGTGCCTGGAGTGTCTTGCGGGGTGGGGTAGACAATGAGCAGTTCTTC.

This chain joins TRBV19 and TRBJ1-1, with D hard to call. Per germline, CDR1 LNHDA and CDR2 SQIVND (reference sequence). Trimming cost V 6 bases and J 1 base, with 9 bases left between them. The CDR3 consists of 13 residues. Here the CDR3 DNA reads TGTGCCAGTAGCCCGCCCGGGAACACTGAAGCTTTCTTT. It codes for CASSPPGNTEAFF.

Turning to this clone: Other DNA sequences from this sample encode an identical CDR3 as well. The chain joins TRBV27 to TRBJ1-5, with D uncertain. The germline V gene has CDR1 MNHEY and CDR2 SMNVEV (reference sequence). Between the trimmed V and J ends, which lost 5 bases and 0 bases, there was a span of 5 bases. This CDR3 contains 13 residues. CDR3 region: CASSRYSNQPQHF. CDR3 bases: TGTGCCAGCAGTCGATATAGCAATCAGCCCCAGCATTTT.

The CDR3 loop is CASSQGQQWVKLFF. The CDR3 DNA reads TGTGCCAGCAGCCAAGGTCAGCAGTGGGTAAAACTGTTTTTT. The V gene is TRBV3-1 (or the pseudogene TRBV3-2), the J gene TRBJ1-4, with D uncertain. Trimming cost V 1 base and J 10 bases, with 13 bases left between them. This CDR3 comprises 14 residues. CDR1 is LGHDT, CDR2 YNNKEL, per germline (reference sequence).

Here the CDR3 DNA reads TGTGCCAGCTCACCACCGAGGCTAGCGGGAGGGAGGACAGATACGCAGTATTTT. Its protein product is CASSPPRLAGGRTDTQYF. The chain is built from TRBV18 and TRBJ2-3, with 12 bases matching TRBD2. Per the germline V gene, CDR1 is KGHSH and CDR2 is LQKENI. The V gene end was trimmed by 0 bases and the J gene end by 3 bases; junction bases not matched to a gene: 7. This CDR3 contains 18 residues.

This chain's CDR3 is CASSFGTGGWQPQHF. DNA for the CDR3: TGTGCCAGCAGCTTTGGGACAGGGGGTTGGCAGCCCCAGCATTTT. The V gene is TRBV5-6, the J gene TRBJ1-5, with TRBD1 matching 11 bases. J lost 7 bases, V lost 2 bases, and 5 bases had no gene match. The length of the CDR3 is 15 residues. Germline CDR1 and CDR2: SGHDT and YYEEEE.

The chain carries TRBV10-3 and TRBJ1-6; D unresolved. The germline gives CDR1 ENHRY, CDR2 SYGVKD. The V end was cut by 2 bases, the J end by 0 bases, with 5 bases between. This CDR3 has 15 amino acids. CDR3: CAISEGSSYNSPLHF. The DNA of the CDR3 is TGTGCCATCAGTGAGGGGAGCTCCTATAATTCACCCCTCCACTTT.

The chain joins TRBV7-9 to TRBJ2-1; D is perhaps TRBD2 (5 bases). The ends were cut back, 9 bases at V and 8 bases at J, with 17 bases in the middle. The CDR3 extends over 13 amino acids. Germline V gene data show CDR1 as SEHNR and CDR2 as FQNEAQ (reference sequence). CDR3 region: CASQLGVSDEQFF. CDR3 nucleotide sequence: TGTGCCAGTCAACTCGGGGTATCGGATGAGCAGTTCTTC.

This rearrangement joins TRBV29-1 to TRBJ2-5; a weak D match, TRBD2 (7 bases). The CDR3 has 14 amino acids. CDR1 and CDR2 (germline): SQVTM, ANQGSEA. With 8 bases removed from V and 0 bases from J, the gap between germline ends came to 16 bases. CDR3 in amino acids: CSSSRGADQETQYF. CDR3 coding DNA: TGCAGCTCCTCCCGGGGGGCTGACCAAGAGACCCAGTACTTC.